This T cell receptor (beta chain) was sequenced in a study of T cell repertoires in cytomegalovirus infection. Study in general: Indications of both CMV infection and matching HLA type were provided by public TCR beta signatures. Notes on the study in general: Accumulated public TCR beta family frequency recognized individuals carrying CMV together with the relevant HLA.

The CDR3 runs to 13 residues. Trimming removed 4 bases at V and 6 bases at J, with 10 bases between. The germline gives CDR1 SGHTA, CDR2 FQGNSA. This clonotype was observed many times. Antigen unknown. MiXCR, applied by TCRdb to the reads, yields one record per CDR3 protein. The table records around 290,000 distinct CDR3 sequences, more than 20% of them present only once. Sequencing was done on a sample of PBMCs. The rearrangement joins TRBV7-2 to TRBJ2-1; D is unclear. This clonotype originated in a human donor in good health (CMV status not recorded). Some clones in this sample may be carry-over from other donors' samples. For the CDR3, the DNA is TGTGCCAGCAGCTATGCGGCGTCCAATGAGCAGTTCTTC. It encodes CASSYAASNEQFF.